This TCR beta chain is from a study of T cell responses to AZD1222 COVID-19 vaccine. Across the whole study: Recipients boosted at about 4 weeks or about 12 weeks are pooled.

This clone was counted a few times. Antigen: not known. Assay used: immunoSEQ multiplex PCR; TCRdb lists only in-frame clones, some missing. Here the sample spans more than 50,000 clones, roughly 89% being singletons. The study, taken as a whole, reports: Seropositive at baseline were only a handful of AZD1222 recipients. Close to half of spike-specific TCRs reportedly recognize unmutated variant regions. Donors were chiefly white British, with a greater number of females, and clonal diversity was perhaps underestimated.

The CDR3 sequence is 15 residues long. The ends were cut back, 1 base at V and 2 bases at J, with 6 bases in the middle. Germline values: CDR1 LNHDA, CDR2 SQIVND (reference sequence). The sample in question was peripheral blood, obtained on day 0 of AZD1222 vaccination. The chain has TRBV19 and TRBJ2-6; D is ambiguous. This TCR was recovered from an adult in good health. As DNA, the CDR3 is TGTGCCAGTAGTATAGTCAAGACTGGGGCCAACGTCCTGACTTTC. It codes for CASSIVKTGANVLTF.